This T cell receptor (beta chain) was obtained from a study of blood T cell repertoires in COVID-19. Study context: There were acute and convalescent COVID-19 samples, and they came from the United States, Italy and Spain. The analysed material was cDNA or gDNA that came from T cells, B-cell-depleted T cells, or PBMCs.

Study processing details: Amplification of reference gene primers was used by the study to estimate nucleated cell counts. Repertoires were generated with immunoSEQ multiplex PCR, while TCRdb's copy carries only in-frame clones and drops some. The DNA was the basis for D and trimming; V, J and clone size are from that table. The data contain about 110,000 clones, 70% to 90% of them singletons. Between the trimmed V and J ends, which lost 2 bases and 0 bases, there was a span of 10 bases. The CDR3 is 16 amino acids. The V gene's germline CDR1 is MDHEN and CDR2 SYDVKM. The sequenced sample was peripheral blood. The chain recombines TRBV28 with TRBJ2-2, with D maybe TRBD1 (5 bases). The receptor was derived from a woman aged 55-70 years with acute or convalescent COVID-19. CDR3 amino acids: CASSLPTDANTGELFF. In DNA form, the CDR3 reads TGTGCCAGCAGTTTACCGACAGACGCGAACACCGGGGAGCTGTTTTTT.